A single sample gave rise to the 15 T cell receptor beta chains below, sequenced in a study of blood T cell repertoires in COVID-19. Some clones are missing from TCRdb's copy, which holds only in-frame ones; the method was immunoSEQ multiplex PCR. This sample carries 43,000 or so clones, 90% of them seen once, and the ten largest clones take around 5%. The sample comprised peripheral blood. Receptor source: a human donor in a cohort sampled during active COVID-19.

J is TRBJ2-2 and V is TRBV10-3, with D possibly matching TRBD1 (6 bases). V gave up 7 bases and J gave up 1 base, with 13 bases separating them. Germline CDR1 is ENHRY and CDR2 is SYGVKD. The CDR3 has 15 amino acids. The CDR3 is CAIKIKDRNTGELFF. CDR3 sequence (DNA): TGTGCCATCAAGATTAAGGACAGGAACACCGGGGAGCTGTTTTTT.

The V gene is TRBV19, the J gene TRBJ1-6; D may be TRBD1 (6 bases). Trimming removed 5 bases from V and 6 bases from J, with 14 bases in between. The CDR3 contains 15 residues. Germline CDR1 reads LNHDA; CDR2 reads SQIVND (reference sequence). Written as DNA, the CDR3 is TGTGCCAGTAGTTTGGACAGTTCTATTAATTCACCCCTCCACTTT. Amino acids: CASSLDSSINSPLHF.

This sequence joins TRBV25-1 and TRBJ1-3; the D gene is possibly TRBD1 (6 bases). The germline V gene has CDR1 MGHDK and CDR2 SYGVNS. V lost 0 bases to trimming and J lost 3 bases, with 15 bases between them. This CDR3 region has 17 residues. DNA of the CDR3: TGTGCCAGCAGTGAATATGGCGGGGGCGCTTATGGAAACACCATATATTTT. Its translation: CASSEYGGGAYGNTIYF.

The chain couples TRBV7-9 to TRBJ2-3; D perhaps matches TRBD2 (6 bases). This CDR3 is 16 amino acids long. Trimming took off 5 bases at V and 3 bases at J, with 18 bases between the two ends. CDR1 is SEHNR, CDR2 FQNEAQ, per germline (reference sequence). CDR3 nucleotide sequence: TGTGCCAGCAGCCCGTTCTTGTGGGGGACTACAGATACGCAGTATTTT. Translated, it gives CASSPFLWGTTDTQYF.

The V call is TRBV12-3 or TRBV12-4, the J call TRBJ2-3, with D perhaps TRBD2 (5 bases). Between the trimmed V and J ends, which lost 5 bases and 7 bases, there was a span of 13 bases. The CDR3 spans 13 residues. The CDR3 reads CASSPISSHTQYF. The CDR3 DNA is TGTGCCAGCAGTCCGATATCTAGCCATACGCAGTATTTT.

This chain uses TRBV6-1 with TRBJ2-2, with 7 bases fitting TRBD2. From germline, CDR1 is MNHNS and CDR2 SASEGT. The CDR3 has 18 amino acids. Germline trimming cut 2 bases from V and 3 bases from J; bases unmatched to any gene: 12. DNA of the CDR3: TGTGCCAGCAGTGAAAACTGGGGGGGGAAAGGGGACACCGGGGAGCTGTTTTTT. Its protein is CASSENWGGKGDTGELFF.

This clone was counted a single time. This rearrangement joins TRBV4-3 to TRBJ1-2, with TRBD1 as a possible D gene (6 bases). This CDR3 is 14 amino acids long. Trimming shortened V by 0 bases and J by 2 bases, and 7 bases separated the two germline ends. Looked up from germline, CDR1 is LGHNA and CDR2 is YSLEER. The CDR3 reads CASSQDTGNYGYTF. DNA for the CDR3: TGCGCCAGCAGCCAAGATACAGGGAACTATGGCTACACCTTC.

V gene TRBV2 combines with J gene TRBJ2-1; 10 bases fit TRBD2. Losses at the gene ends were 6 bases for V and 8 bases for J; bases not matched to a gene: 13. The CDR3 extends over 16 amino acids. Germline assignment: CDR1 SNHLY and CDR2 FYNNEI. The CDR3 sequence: CASSPLASGSADEQFF. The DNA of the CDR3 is TGTGCCAGCAGCCCGCTAGCTAGCGGGAGTGCGGATGAGCAGTTCTTC.

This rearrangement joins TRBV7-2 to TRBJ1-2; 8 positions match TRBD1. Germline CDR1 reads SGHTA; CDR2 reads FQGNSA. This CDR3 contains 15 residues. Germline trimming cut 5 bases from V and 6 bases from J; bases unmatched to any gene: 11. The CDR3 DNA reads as TGTGCCAGCAGCAGAGACAGGGGACCGCTCGATGGCTACACCTTC. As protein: CASSRDRGPLDGYTF.

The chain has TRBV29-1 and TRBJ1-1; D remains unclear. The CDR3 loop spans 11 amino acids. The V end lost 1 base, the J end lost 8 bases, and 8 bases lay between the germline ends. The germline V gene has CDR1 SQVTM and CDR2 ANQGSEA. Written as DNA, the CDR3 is TGCAGCGTTGAAGGACATTCCGAAGCTTTCTTT. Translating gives CSVEGHSEAFF.

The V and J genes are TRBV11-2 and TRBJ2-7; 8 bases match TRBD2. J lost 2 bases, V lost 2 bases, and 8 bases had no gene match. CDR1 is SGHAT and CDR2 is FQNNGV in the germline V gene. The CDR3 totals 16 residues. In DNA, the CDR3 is TGTGCCAGCAGCTTAAGCTCGGGAGGGTCCGCCTACGAGCAGTACTTC. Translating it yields CASSLSSGGSAYEQYF.

The CDR3 loop is CAWSAGTGDQPQHF. The DNA for the CDR3 is TGTGCCTGGAGTGCCGGGACAGGGGACCAGCCCCAGCATTTT. The rearrangement uses TRBV30 and TRBJ1-5, with 10 bases matching TRBD1. The CDR3 is 14 residues long. The V segment lost 1 base and the J segment 7 bases; nucleotides outside the gene matches: 4. Germline loops: CDR1 GTSNPN, CDR2 SVGIG (reference sequence).

For the CDR3, the DNA is TGTGCCAGCTCATCCTCTAGCGGGCTTAAGGCCTACAATGAGCAGTTCTTC. Encoded protein: CASSSSSGLKAYNEQFF. The chain uses TRBV18 and TRBJ2-1; TRBD2 aligns across 8 bases. The trim removed 5 bases at V and 2 bases at J, leaving 11 bases unmatched. Germline V gives CDR1 KGHSH, CDR2 LQKENI. The CDR3 extends over 17 amino acids.

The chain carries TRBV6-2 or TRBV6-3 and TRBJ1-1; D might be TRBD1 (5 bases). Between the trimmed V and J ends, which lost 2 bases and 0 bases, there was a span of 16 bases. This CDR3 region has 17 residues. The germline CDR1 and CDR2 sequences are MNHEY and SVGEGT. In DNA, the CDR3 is TGTGCCAGCAGTTACGAGTGGCCAGGGCTGGTGAACACTGAAGCTTTCTTT. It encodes CASSYEWPGLVNTEAFF.

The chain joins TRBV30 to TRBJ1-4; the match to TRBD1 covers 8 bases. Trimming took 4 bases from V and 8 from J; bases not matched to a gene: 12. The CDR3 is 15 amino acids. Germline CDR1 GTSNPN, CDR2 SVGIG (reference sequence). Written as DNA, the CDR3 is TGTGCCTGGAAACCTAGGACAGGGTGGCAGGAAAAACTGTTTTTT. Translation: CAWKPRTGWQEKLFF.